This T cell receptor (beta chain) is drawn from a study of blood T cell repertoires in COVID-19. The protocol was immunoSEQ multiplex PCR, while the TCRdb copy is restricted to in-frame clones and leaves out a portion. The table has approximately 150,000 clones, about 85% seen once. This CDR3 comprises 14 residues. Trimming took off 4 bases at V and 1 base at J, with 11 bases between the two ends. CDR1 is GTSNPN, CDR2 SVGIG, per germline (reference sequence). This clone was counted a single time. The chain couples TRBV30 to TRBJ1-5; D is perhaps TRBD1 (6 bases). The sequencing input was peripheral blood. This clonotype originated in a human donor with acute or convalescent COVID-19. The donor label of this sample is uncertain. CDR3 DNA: TGTGCCTGGACCCCAGACAGGAGCAATCAGCCCCAGCATTTT. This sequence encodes CAWTPDRSNQPQHF.